These T cell receptor beta chains were read from a single sample in a study of blood T cells in healthy people across ages. Each CDR3 protein is one row after TCRdb ran MiXCR on the 5' RACE reads. This sample yields roughly 1,000,000 distinct CDR3 sequences, of which approximately 26% are seen a single time; 0.75% belongs to the top ten. These data were likewise used in another study, on T cells of mothers and their children.

Specimen: blood. The origin of the receptors is a girl aged 2 to 9 in good health. Both conserved end residues are trimmed from each CDR3. Fields, in order: clone size, J gene, V gene, CDR3 protein. Where a row states a size, it is once, few, many or the class of an expanded clone; other rows omit it.

>-|TRBJ1-5|TRBV29-1
SVRTGQGQPQH
>few|TRBJ2-1|TRBV2
ASSVPTGGPSYNEQF
>few|TRBJ2-7|TRBV24-1
ATSESGFEQY
>-|TRBJ2-5|TRBV29-1
SVVRPSQETQY
>-|TRBJ2-7|TRBV28
ASSSPQGSYEQY
>-|TRBJ2-7|TRBV24-1
ATEGRGAVGEQY
>-|TRBJ1-1|TRBV4-1
ASSLAPGGLGEAF
>few|TRBJ1-2|TRBV6-5
ASSYSQGQGGYA
>-|TRBJ2-1|TRBV9
ASSVGRNNEQF
>few|TRBJ2-5|TRBV25-1
ASSDPGSGETQY
>few|TRBJ2-1|TRBV12-3/TRBV12-4
ASSFSRLAQDNEQF
>-|TRBJ2-7|TRBV3-1
ASSQDRSSEQY
>-|TRBJ1-2|TRBV6-6
ASSYTTVKLYGYT
>few|TRBJ2-5|TRBV7-2
ASSTSAGAWEETQY
>-|TRBJ2-2|TRBV29-1
SADPGANTGELF
>few|TRBJ2-7|TRBV11-2
ASSWFRVTYEQY
>-|-|TRBV28
ASSLTGEGNEQY
>-|TRBJ2-7|TRBV5-4
ASRPQQGAEQY
>few|TRBJ2-7|TRBV6-6
ASSFPGQGFYEQY
>few|TRBJ1-2|TRBV6-4
ARQTFDRVSNYGYT